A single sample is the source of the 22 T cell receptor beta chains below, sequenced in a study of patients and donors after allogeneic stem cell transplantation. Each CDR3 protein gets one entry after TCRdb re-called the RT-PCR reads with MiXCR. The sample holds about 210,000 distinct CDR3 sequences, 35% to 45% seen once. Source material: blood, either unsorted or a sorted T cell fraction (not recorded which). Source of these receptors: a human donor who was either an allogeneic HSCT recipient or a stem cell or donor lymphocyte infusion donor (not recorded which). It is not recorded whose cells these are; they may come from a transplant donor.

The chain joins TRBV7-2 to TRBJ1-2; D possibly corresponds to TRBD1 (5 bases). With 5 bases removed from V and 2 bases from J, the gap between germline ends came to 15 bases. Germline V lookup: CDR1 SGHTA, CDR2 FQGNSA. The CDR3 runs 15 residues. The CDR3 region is CASSLYRDGNYGYTF. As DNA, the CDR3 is TGTGCCAGCAGCCTTTACCGGGACGGGAACTATGGCTACACCTTC.

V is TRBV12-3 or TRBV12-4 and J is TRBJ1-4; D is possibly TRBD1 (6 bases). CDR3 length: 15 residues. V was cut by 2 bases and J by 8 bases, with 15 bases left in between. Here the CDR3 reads CASSLIGQRVEKLFF. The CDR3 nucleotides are TGTGCCAGCAGTTTAATAGGACAGAGAGTAGAAAAACTGTTTTTT.

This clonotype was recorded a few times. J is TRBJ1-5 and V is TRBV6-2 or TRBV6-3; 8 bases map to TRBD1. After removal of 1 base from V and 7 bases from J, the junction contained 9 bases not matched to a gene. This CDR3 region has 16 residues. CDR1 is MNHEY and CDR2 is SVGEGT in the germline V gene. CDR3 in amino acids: CASSYYRGRGRQPQHF. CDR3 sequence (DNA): TGTGCCAGCAGTTACTATCGCGGCAGGGGGCGGCAGCCCCAGCATTTT.

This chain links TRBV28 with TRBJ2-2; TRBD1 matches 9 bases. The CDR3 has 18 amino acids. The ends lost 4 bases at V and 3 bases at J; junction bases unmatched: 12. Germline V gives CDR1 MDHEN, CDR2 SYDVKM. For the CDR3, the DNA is TGTGCCAGCAGTTCCCGGGACAGGGCCTCAAGGGACACCGGGGAGCTGTTTTTT. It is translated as CASSSRDRASRDTGELFF.

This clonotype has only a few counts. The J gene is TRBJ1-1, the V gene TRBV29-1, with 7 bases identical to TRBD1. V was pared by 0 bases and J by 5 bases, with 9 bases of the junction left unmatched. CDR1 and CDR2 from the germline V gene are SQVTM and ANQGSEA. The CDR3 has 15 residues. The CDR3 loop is CSVEDQGGVGTEAFF. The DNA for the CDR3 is TGCAGCGTTGAAGATCAGGGGGGGGTAGGAACTGAAGCTTTCTTT.

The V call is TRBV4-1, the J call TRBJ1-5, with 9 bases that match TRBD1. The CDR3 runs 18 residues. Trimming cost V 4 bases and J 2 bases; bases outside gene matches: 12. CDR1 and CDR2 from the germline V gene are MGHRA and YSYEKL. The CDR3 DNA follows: TGCGCCAGCAGCCGTAGTCCCGGGACAGGGTTAGGCAATCAGCCCCAGCATTTT. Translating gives CASSRSPGTGLGNQPQHF.

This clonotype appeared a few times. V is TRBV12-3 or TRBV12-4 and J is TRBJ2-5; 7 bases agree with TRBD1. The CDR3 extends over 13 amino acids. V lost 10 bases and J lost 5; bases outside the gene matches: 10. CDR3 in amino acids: CATRQGRMETQYF. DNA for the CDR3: TGTGCCACGCGACAGGGTAGGATGGAGACCCAGTACTTC.

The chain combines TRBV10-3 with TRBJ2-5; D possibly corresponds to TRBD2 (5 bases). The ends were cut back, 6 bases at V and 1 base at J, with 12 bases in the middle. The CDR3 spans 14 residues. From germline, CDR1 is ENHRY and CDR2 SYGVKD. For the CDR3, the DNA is TGTGCCATCAGCAGTAGGACTTCCCAAGAGACCCAGTACTTC. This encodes CAISSRTSQETQYF.

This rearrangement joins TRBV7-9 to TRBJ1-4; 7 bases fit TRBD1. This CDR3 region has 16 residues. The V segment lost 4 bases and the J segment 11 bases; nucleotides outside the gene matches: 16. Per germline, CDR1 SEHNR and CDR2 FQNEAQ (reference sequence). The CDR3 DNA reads TGTGCCAGCAGCTCCGGACAGAGGGGGCCAGGGAGCAAACTGTTTTTT. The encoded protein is CASSSGQRGPGSKLFF.

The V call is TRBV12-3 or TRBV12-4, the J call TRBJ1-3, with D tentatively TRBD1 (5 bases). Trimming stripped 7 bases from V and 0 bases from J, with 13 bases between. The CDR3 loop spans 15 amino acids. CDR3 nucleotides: TGTGCCAGCACCTTGACAGTGGGCTCTGGAAACACCATATATTTT. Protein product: CASTLTVGSGNTIYF.

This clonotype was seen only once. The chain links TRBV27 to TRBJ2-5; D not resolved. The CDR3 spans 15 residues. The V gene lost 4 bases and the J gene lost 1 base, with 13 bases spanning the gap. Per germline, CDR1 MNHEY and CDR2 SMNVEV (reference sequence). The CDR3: CASSSYHGAQETQYF. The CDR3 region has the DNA TGTGCCAGCAGTTCCTACCACGGAGCCCAAGAGACCCAGTACTTC.

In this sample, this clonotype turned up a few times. CDR3 residues: CASSIRQATNYGYTF. The CDR3 nucleotides are TGTGCCAGCAGTATCCGACAGGCCACTAACTATGGCTACACCTTC. The chain links TRBV6-9 to TRBJ1-2; weak D call: TRBD1 (6 bases). The CDR3 has 15 residues. The V and J ends lost 5 bases and 0 bases respectively, with 13 bases between them. Germline values: CDR1 MNHGY, CDR2 SVAAGI.

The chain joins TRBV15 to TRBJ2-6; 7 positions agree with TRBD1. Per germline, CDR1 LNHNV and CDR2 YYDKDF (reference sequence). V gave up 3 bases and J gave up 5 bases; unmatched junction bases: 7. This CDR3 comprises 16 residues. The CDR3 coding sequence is TGTGCCACCAGCAGGGAAACAGGGGTGAGGGCCAACGTCCTGACTTTC. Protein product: CATSRETGVRANVLTF.

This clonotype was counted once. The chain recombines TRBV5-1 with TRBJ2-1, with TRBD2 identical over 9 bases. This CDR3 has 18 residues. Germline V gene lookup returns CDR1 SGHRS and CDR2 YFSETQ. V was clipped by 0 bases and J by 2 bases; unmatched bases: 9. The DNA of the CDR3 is TGCGCCAGCAGCTTGGCCCCTTCCTCTAGCGGGGCCTACAATGAGCAGTTCTTC. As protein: CASSLAPSSSGAYNEQFF.

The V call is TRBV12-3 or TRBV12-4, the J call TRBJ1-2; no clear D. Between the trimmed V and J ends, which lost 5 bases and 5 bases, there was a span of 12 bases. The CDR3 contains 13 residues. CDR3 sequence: CASSPTAIYGYTF. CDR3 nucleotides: TGTGCCAGCAGTCCCACCGCAATTTATGGCTACACCTTC.

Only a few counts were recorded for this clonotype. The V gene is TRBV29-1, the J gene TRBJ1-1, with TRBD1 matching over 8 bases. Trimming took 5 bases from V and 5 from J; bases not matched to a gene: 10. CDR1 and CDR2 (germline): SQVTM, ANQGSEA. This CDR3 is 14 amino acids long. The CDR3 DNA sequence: TGCAGCGTTTACCGTCAGGGGGCGGGAACTGAAGCTTTCTTT. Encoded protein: CSVYRQGAGTEAFF.

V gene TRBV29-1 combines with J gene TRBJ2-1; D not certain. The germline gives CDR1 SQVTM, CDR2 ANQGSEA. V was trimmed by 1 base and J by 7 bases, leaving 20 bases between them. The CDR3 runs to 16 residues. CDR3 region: CSVEVAHNSPSNEQFF. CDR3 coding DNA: TGCAGCGTTGAAGTGGCACACAACTCTCCTTCAAATGAGCAGTTCTTC.

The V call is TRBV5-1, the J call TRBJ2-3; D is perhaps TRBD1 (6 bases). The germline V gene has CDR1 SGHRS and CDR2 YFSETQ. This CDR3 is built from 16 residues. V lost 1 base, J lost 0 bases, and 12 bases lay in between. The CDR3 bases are TGCGCCAGCAGCTTGACAGGGCCAATGAGCACAGATACGCAGTATTTT. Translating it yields CASSLTGPMSTDTQYF.

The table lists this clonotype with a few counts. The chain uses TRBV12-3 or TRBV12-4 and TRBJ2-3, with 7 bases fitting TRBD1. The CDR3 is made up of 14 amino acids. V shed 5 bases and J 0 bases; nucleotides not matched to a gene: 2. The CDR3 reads CASSGQESTDTQYF. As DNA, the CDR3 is TGTGCCAGCAGTGGACAGGAGAGCACAGATACGCAGTATTTT.

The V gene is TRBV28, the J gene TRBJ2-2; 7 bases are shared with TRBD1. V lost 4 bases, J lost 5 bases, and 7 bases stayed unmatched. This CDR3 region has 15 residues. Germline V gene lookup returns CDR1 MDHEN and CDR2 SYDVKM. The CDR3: CASSSYWGQTGELFF. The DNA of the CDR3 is TGTGCCAGCAGTTCTTACTGGGGACAGACCGGGGAGCTGTTTTTT.

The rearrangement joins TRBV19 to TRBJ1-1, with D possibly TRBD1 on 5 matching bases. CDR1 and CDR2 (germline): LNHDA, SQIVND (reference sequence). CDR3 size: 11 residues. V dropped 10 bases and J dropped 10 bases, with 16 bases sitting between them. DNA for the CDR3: TGTGCCACCACCTTGGGGGAAGTAGCTTTCTTT. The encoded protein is CATTLGEVAFF.

In DNA form, the CDR3 reads TGTGCCAGCAGTTACCGGGGCCGGGACTACGAGCAGTACTTC. As protein: CASSYRGRDYEQYF. J is TRBJ2-7 and V is TRBV6-6; D is possibly TRBD1 or TRBD2 (5 bases each). This CDR3 contains 14 residues. Germline V gene data show CDR1 as MNHNY and CDR2 as SVGAGI (reference sequence). V was cut by 2 bases and J by 3 bases, with 11 bases left in between.